Described below is a single T cell receptor (beta chain) sequence and its context. The V gene lost 1 base and the J gene lost 2 bases, with 9 bases spanning the gap. Germline assignment: CDR1 SEHNR and CDR2 FQNEAQ (reference sequence). The CDR3 length is 15 residues. These data belong to a study of control samples from healthy donors and cancer patients. The table came from immunoSEQ multiplex PCR; TCRdb's copy has only in-frame clones and leaves some out. Of some 49,000 clones listed, approximately 92% are singletons. This rearrangement joins TRBV7-9 to TRBJ2-1, with TRBD2 as a possible D gene (6 bases). Input material: PBMCs. The source of this sequence is a man younger than 40 with colorectal cancer. CDR3 loop: CASSLGTTPYNEQFF. The DNA for the CDR3 is TGTGCCAGCAGCTTAGGGACTACCCCCTACAATGAGCAGTTCTTC. The full variable domain, completed using reference TRBV7-9 and TRBJ2-1, is DTGVSQNPRHKITKRGQNVTFRCDPISEHNRLYWYRQTLGQGPEFLTYFQNEAQLEKSRLLSDRFSAERPKGSFSTLEIQRTEQGDSAMYLCASSLGTTPYNEQFFGPGTRLTVL.